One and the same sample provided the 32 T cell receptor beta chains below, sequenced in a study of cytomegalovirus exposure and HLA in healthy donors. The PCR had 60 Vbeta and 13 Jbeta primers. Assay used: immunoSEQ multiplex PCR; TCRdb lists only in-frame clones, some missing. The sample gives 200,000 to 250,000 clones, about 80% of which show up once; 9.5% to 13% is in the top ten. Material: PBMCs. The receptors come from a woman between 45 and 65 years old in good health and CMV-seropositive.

The CDR3 here is CASSEMRRARGETQYF. The DNA of the CDR3 is TGTGCCAGCTCAGAAATGCGGCGGGCTCGGGGAGAGACCCAGTACTTC. V and J are TRBV18 and TRBJ2-5, with D tentatively TRBD2 (5 bases). CDR3 size: 16 residues. V was cut by 5 bases and J by 4 bases, with 20 bases left in between. CDR1 is KGHSH and CDR2 is LQKENI in the germline V gene.

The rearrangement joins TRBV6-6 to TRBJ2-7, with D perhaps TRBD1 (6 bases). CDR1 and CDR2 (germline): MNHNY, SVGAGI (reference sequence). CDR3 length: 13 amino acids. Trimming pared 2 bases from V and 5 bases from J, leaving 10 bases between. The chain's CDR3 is CASSYRPGDEQYF. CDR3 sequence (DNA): TGTGCCAGCAGTTACCGGCCAGGGGACGAGCAGTACTTC.

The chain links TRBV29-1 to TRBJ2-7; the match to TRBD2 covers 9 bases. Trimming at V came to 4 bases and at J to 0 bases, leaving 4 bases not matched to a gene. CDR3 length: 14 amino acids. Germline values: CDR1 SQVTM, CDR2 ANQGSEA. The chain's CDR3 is CSVVQAGGSYEQYF. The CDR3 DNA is TGCAGCGTTGTCCAAGCGGGGGGCTCCTACGAGCAGTACTTC.

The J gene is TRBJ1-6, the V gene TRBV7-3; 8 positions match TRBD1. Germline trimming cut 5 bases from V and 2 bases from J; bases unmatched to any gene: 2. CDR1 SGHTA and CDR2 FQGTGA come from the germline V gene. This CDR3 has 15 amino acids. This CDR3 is CASSPQGAYNSPLHF. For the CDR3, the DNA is TGTGCCAGCAGCCCACAGGGGGCCTATAATTCACCCCTCCACTTT.

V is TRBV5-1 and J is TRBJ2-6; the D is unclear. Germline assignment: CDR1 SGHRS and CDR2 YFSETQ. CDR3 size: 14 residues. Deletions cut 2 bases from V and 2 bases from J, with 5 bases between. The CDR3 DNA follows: TGCGCCAGCAGCTTATCTACTGGGGCCAACGTCCTGACTTTC. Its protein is CASSLSTGANVLTF.

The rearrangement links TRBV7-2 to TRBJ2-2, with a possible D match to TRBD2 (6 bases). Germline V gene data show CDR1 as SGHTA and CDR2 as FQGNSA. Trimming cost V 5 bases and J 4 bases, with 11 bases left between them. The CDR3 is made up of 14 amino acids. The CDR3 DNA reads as TGTGCCAGCAGCCCGGGACTCACCACCGGGGAGCTGTTTTTT. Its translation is CASSPGLTTGELFF.

CDR3 amino acids: CAWSGFYATGRNEQYF. The CDR3 DNA reads TGTGCCTGGAGTGGATTTTATGCGACAGGGCGAAACGAGCAGTACTTC. This chain links TRBV30 with TRBJ2-7; 7 nucleotides match TRBD1. Looked up from germline, CDR1 is GTSNPN and CDR2 is SVGIG (reference sequence). With 1 base clipped from V and 5 bases from J, the junction kept 14 bases outside the gene matches. The CDR3 contains 16 residues.

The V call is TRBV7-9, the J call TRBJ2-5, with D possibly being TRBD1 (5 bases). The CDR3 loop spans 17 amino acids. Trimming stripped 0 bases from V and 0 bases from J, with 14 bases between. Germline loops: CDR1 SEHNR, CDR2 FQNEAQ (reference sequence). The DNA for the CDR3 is TGTGCCAGCAGCTTAGCTTCTGGACACCGGTACCAAGAGACCCAGTACTTC. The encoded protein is CASSLASGHRYQETQYF.

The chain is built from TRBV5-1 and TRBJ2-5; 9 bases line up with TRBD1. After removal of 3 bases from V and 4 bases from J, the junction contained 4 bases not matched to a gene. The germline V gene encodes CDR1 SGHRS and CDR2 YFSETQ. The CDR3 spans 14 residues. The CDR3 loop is CASSWDRARETQYF. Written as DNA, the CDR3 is TGCGCCAGCAGCTGGGACAGGGCAAGAGAGACCCAGTACTTC.

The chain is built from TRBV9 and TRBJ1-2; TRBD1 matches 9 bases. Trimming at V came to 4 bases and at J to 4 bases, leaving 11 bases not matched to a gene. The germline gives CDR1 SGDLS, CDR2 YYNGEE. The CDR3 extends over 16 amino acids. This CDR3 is CASSPLGTGSVYGYTF. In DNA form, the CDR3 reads TGTGCCAGCAGCCCATTGGGGACAGGGTCGGTCTATGGCTACACCTTC.

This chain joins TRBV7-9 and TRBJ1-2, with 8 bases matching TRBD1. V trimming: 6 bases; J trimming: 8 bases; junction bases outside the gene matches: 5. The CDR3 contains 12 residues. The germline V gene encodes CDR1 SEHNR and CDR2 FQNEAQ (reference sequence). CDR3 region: CASSATGGGYTF. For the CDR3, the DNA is TGTGCCAGCAGTGCCACAGGGGGGGGCTACACCTTC.

DNA of the CDR3: TGTGCCAGCAGCTTCCGGACACAGAACACCGGGGAGCTGTTTTTT. Translation gives CASSFRTQNTGELFF. The genes are TRBV7-8 and TRBJ2-2; D perhaps matches TRBD1 (5 bases). The CDR3 runs to 15 residues. Germline CDR1 is SGHVS and CDR2 is FQNEAQ. The V end was cut by 3 bases, the J end by 1 base, with 9 bases between.

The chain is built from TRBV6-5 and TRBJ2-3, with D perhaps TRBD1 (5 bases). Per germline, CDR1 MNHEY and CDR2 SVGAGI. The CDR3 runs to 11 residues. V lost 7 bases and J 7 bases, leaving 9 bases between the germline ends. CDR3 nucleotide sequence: TGTGCCAGCACCAAGGGGTATACGCAGTATTTT. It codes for CASTKGYTQYF.

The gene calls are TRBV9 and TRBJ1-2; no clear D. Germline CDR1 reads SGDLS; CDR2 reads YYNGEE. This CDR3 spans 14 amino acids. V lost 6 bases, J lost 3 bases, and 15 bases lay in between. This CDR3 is CASNGIAGDYGYTF. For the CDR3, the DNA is TGTGCCAGCAACGGGATCGCAGGAGACTATGGCTACACCTTC.

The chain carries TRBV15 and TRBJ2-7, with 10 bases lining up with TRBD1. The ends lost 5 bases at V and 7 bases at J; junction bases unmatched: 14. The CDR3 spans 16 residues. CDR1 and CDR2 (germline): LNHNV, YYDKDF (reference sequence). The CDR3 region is CATSASRDRGSREQYF. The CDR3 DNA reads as TGTGCCACCAGCGCGAGCCGGGACAGGGGATCGCGGGAGCAGTACTTC.

The CDR3 sequence: CASSRGGPGYTF. The CDR3 DNA sequence: TGTGCCAGCAGCCGCGGCGGCCCTGGCTACACCTTC. The rearrangement uses TRBV5-4 and TRBJ1-2; unclear D gene. Between the trimmed V and J ends, which lost 4 bases and 7 bases, there was a span of 11 bases. Germline CDR1 reads SGHNT; CDR2 reads YYREEE (reference sequence). The CDR3 is 12 amino acids.

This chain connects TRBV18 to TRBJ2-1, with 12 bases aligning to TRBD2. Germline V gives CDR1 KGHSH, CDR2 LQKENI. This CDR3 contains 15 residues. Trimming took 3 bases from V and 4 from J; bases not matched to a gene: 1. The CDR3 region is CASSPLAGGYNEQFF. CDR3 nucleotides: TGTGCCAGCTCACCGCTAGCGGGGGGGTACAATGAGCAGTTCTTC.

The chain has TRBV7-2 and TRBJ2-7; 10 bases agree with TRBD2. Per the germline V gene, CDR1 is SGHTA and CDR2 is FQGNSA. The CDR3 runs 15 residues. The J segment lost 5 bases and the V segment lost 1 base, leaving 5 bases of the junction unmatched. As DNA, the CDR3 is TGTGCCAGCAGCTTAGTAAGCGGGGGGGCCCACGAGCAGTACTTC. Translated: CASSLVSGGAHEQYF.

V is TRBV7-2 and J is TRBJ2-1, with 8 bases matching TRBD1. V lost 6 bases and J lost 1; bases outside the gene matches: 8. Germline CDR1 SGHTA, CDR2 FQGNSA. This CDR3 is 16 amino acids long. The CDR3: CASSFSGGRSYNEQFF. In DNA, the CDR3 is TGTGCCAGCAGTTTCTCAGGGGGCAGGTCCTACAATGAGCAGTTCTTC. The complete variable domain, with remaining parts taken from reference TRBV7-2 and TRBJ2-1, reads GAGVSQSPSNKVTEKGKDVELRCDPISGHTALYWYRQSLGQGLEFLIYFQGNSAPDKSGLPSDRFSAERTGGSVSTLTIQRTQQEDSAVYLCASSFSGGRSYNEQFFGPGTRLTVL.

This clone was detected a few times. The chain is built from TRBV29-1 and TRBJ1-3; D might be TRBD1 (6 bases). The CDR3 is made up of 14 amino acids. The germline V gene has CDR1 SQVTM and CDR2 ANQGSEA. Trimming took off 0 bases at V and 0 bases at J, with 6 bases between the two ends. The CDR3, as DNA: TGCAGCGTTGAAGAGACAGGCTCTGGAAACACCATATATTTT. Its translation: CSVEETGSGNTIYF.

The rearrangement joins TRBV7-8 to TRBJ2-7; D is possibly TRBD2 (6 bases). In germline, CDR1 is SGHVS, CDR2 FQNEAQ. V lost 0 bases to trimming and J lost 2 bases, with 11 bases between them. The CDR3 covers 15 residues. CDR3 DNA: TGTGCCAGCAGCTTAGCGGAGGGGAAGACCTACGAGCAGTACTTC. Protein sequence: CASSLAEGKTYEQYF. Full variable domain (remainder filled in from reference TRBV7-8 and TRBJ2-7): GAGVSQSPRYKVAKRGQDVALRCDPISGHVSLFWYQQALGQGPEFLTYFQNEAQLDKSGLPSDRFFAERPEGSVSTLKIQRTQQEDSAVYLCASSLAEGKTYEQYFGPGTRLTVT.

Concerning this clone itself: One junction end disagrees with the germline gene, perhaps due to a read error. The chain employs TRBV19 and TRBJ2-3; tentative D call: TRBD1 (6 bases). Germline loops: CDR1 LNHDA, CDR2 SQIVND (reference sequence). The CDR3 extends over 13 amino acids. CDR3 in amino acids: CATSSRDIQIRRF. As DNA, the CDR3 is TGTGCCACTTCGTCCCGGGACATACAGATACGGCGTTTT.

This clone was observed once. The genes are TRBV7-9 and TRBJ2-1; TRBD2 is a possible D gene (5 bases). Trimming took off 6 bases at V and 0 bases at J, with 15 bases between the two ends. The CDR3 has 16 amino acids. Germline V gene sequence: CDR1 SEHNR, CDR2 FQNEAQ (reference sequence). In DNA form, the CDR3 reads TGTGCCAGCAGACCCACACGGGGTCCCTCCTACAATGAGCAGTTCTTC. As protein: CASRPTRGPSYNEQFF.

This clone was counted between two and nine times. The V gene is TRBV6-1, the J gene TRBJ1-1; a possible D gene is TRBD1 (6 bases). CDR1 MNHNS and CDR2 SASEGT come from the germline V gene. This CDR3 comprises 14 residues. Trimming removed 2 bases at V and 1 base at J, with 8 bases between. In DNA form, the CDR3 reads TGTGCCAGCAGTGAACTGACAGGGAACACTGAAGCTTTCTTT. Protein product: CASSELTGNTEAFF.

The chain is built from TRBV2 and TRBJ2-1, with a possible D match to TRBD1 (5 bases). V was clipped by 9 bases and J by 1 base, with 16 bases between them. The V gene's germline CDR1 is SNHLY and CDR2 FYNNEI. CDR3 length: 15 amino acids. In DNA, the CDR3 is TGTGCCAGTATACACGACAGTATTTCCTACAATGAGCAGTTCTTC. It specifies CASIHDSISYNEQFF.

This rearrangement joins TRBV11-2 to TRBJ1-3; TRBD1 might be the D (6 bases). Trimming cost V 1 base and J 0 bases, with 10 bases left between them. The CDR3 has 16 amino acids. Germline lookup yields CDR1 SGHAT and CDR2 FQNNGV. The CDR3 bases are TGTGCCAGCAGCTTAGTACAGGGATTCTCTGGAAACACCATATATTTT. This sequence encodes CASSLVQGFSGNTIYF.

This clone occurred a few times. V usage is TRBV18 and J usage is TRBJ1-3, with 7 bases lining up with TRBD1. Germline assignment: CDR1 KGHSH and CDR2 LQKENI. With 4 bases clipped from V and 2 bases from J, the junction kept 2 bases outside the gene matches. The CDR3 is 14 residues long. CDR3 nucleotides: TGTGCCAGCTCACACGGGACAGCTGGAAACACCATATATTTT. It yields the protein CASSHGTAGNTIYF.

CDR3: CASSPQRTYEQYF. The CDR3 DNA sequence: TGTGCCAGCAGCCCGCAGCGAACCTACGAGCAGTACTTC. The chain links TRBV5-4 to TRBJ2-7; no firm D call. Germline lookup yields CDR1 SGHNT and CDR2 YYREEE (reference sequence). V lost 4 bases to trimming and J lost 2 bases, with 10 bases between them. The CDR3 spans 13 residues.

The CDR3: CASSLASPPYEQYF. The CDR3 nucleotides are TGTGCCAGCAGCTTAGCGTCTCCCCCCTACGAGCAGTACTTC. The V and J genes are TRBV7-9 and TRBJ2-7; D call uncertain. Trimming pared 0 bases from V and 2 bases from J, leaving 8 bases between. The CDR3 contains 14 residues. Germline values: CDR1 SEHNR, CDR2 FQNEAQ (reference sequence).

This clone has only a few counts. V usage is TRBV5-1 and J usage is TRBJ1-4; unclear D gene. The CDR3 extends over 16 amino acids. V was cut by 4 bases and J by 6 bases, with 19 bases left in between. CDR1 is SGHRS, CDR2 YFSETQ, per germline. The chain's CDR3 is CASSPGEGQWYEKLFF. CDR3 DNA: TGCGCCAGCAGCCCCGGAGAGGGCCAGTGGTATGAAAAACTGTTTTTT.

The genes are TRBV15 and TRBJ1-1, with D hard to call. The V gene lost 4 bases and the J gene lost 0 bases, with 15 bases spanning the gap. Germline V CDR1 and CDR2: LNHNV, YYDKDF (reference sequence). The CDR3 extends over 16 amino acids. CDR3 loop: CATSTRSRFMNTEAFF. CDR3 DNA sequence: TGTGCCACCAGCACCCGGTCGAGGTTCATGAACACTGAAGCTTTCTTT.

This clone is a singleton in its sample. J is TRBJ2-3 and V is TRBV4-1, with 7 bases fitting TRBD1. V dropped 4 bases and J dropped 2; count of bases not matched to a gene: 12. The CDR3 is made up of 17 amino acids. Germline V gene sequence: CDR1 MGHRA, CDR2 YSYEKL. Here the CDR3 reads CASSPTSGTENTDTQYF. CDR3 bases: TGCGCCAGCAGCCCCACATCCGGGACAGAAAACACAGATACGCAGTATTTT.